Listed here are 23 T cell receptor beta chains from one sample, sequenced in a study of Ad26.COV2.S vaccination and SARS-CoV-2 variants. The protocol was immunoSEQ multiplex PCR, while the TCRdb copy is restricted to in-frame clones and leaves out a portion. The table has 350,000 to 450,000 clones, 70% to 90% seen once. Treatment indicated: 15 to 20 received Ad26.COV2.S at low or high dose, single or two shots; several received placebo; per-sample allocation not given. Day 63 after the first vaccine or placebo injection was the time point for sampling. This specimen was peripheral blood, taken in a trial of Ad26.COV2.S vaccine versus placebo. Receptors originate from a person between 18 and 60 years old who received the Ad26.COV2.S COVID-19 vaccine or a placebo.

J is TRBJ2-2 and V is TRBV5-1, with D possibly being TRBD1 (5 bases). Per germline, CDR1 SGHRS and CDR2 YFSETQ. V gave up 1 base and J gave up 4 bases, with 14 bases separating them. The CDR3 runs 16 residues. The CDR3 region has the DNA TGCGCCAGCAGCTTGTGGCAGGGCGGTCTCACCGGGGAGCTGTTTTTT. Translated, it gives CASSLWQGGLTGELFF.

The rearrangement links TRBV5-4 to TRBJ1-1, with D possibly being TRBD1 (5 bases). The CDR3 has 19 residues. The germline V gene encodes CDR1 SGHNT and CDR2 YYREEE (reference sequence). Between the trimmed V and J ends, which lost 0 bases and 7 bases, there was a span of 28 bases. The CDR3 nucleotides read TGTGCCAGCAGCTTGGTAGGGGTCCTCTCCCGACGGCGGGACGGTGAAGCTTTCTTT. It specifies CASSLVGVLSRRRDGEAFF.

This chain uses TRBV30 with TRBJ2-1; D gene uncertain. The ends were cut back, 2 bases at V and 0 bases at J, with 8 bases in the middle. The germline V gene encodes CDR1 GTSNPN and CDR2 SVGIG (reference sequence). The CDR3 is 14 residues long. The CDR3 sequence: CAWSHSSSYNEQFF. The CDR3 DNA reads as TGTGCCTGGAGTCACTCGAGCTCCTACAATGAGCAGTTCTTC.

V and J are TRBV3-1 (or the pseudogene TRBV3-2) and TRBJ2-5; no firm D call. The CDR3 has 12 residues. Germline V gene data show CDR1 as LGHDT and CDR2 as YNNKEL (reference sequence). Trimming left V 3 bases short and J 4 bases short, with 6 bases between. CDR3 coding DNA: TGTGCCAGCAGCCAGATTCTAGAGACCCAGTACTTC. Translating gives CASSQILETQYF.

The table lists this clone with a count of one. The chain has TRBV7-9 and TRBJ1-1; 8 nucleotides align to TRBD1. Germline assignment: CDR1 SEHNR and CDR2 FQNEAQ (reference sequence). The CDR3 covers 16 residues. V lost 1 base to trimming and J lost 1 base; unmatched junction nucleotides: 5. CDR3 sequence reads: CASSLGPGTGNTEAFF. The CDR3 DNA reads as TGTGCCAGCAGCTTAGGTCCCGGGACAGGGAACACTGAAGCTTTCTTT.

The V gene is TRBV15, the J gene TRBJ1-2; a possible D gene is TRBD1 (6 bases). Per germline, CDR1 LNHNV and CDR2 YYDKDF (reference sequence). The CDR3 runs to 14 residues. The germline V and J ends were trimmed by 0 bases and 4 bases, with 9 bases remaining between them. The CDR3: CATSRDQDSYGYTF. The CDR3 DNA follows: TGTGCCACCAGCAGAGATCAGGACAGCTATGGCTACACCTTC.

V gene TRBV2 combines with J gene TRBJ1-5, with 7 nucleotides matching TRBD1. V shed 5 bases and J 2 bases; nucleotides not matched to a gene: 6. CDR3 length: 15 amino acids. The germline CDR1 and CDR2 sequences are SNHLY and FYNNEI. The CDR3 loop is CASSKDRVGNQPQHF. DNA of the CDR3: TGTGCCAGCAGTAAAGACAGGGTGGGCAATCAGCCCCAGCATTTT.

V usage is TRBV7-9 and J usage is TRBJ2-2, with D unclear. V gave up 7 bases and J gave up 4 bases, with 13 bases separating them. Germline V lookup: CDR1 SEHNR, CDR2 FQNEAQ (reference sequence). This CDR3 is 14 amino acids long. CDR3 residues: CASNPGPSTGELFF. CDR3 bases: TGTGCCAGCAATCCCGGGCCCAGCACCGGGGAGCTGTTTTTT.

CDR3: CASSMGRDTGELFF. The CDR3 DNA is TGTGCCAGTAGTATGGGGAGGGACACCGGGGAGCTGTTTTTT. J is TRBJ2-2 and V is TRBV19; 7 bases align to TRBD2. The CDR3 is made up of 14 amino acids. CDR1 and CDR2 (germline): LNHDA, SQIVND (reference sequence). J lost 3 bases, V lost 3 bases, and 1 base had no gene match.

The chain employs TRBV15 and TRBJ1-1, with a possible D match to TRBD1 (6 bases). Germline lookup yields CDR1 LNHNV and CDR2 YYDKDF (reference sequence). Trimming shortened V by 1 base and J by 4 bases, and 13 bases separated the two germline ends. This CDR3 region has 15 residues. CDR3 protein: CATSRGNRDATEAFF. CDR3 nucleotide sequence: TGTGCCACCAGCAGAGGGAACAGGGATGCCACTGAAGCTTTCTTT.

The chain is built from TRBV5-4 and TRBJ2-5, with TRBD2 identical over 11 bases. Germline V gene lookup returns CDR1 SGHNT and CDR2 YYREEE (reference sequence). V was pared by 6 bases and J by 4 bases, with 8 bases of the junction left unmatched. The CDR3 totals 15 residues. CDR3 region: CASTLIAGGRETQYF. CDR3 DNA sequence: TGTGCCAGCACCCTCATAGCGGGGGGGCGAGAGACCCAGTACTTC.

V gene TRBV7-7 combines with J gene TRBJ2-5, with 10 nucleotides matching TRBD2. Germline values: CDR1 SSHAT, CDR2 FNYEAQ (reference sequence). V lost 5 bases and J lost 4; bases outside the gene matches: 16. This CDR3 has 18 residues. The CDR3 loop is CASSPTRVSGRARETQYF. The CDR3, as DNA: TGTGCCAGCAGCCCAACAAGAGTAAGCGGGAGGGCTCGAGAGACCCAGTACTTC. The complete variable domain, with remaining parts taken from reference TRBV7-7 and TRBJ2-5, reads GAGVSQSPRYKVTKRGQDVTLRCDPISSHATLYWYQQALGQGPEFLTYFNYEAQPDKSGLPSDRFSAERPEGSISTLTIQRTEQRDSAMYRCASSPTRVSGRARETQYFGPGTRLLVL.

This clone was observed a single time. The chain combines TRBV27 with TRBJ2-5, with TRBD2 identical over 8 bases. Germline V lookup: CDR1 MNHEY, CDR2 SMNVEV (reference sequence). There are 15 residues in the CDR3. The V gene end was trimmed by 3 bases and the J gene end by 5 bases; junction bases not matched to a gene: 8. The CDR3 reads CASSLVGTGGETQYF. The CDR3 coding sequence is TGTGCCAGCAGTTTGGTAGGGACGGGAGGGGAGACCCAGTACTTC.

The table lists this clone with a count of one. The gene calls are TRBV19 and TRBJ1-2, with 12 bases lining up with TRBD1. Losses at the gene ends were 5 bases for V and 3 bases for J; bases not matched to a gene: 4. The CDR3 sequence is 15 residues long. CDR1 is LNHDA, CDR2 SQIVND, per germline (reference sequence). The CDR3 nucleotides read TGTGCCAGTAGTCCTCGGGACAGGGGGCACTATGGCTACACCTTC. The encoded protein is CASSPRDRGHYGYTF.

The gene calls are TRBV12-3 or TRBV12-4 and TRBJ1-1; D is unresolved. V lost 3 bases and J 4 bases, leaving 9 bases between the germline ends. The CDR3 contains 13 residues. CDR3 sequence: CASSFGEITEAFF. Here the CDR3 DNA reads TGTGCCAGCAGTTTTGGGGAAATCACTGAAGCTTTCTTT.

The chain recombines TRBV25-1 with TRBJ2-5; 11 nucleotides agree with TRBD1. The germline gives CDR1 MGHDK, CDR2 SYGVNS. The CDR3 extends over 15 amino acids. The ends lost 1 base at V and 7 bases at J; junction bases unmatched: 5. CDR3 protein: CASSEWRGQGGTQYF. The DNA of the CDR3 is TGTGCCAGCAGTGAATGGCGGGGACAGGGGGGGACCCAGTACTTC.

As concerns this clone: Additional DNA sequences in this sample encode the identical CDR3. The V call is TRBV18, the J call TRBJ2-7; 9 positions agree with TRBD1. Per the germline V gene, CDR1 is KGHSH and CDR2 is LQKENI. This CDR3 has 14 residues. The junction had 5 bases not matched to a gene; V was cut back by 6 bases and J by 2 bases. The chain's CDR3 is CASSAGTGTYEQYF. DNA for the CDR3: TGTGCCAGCTCCGCCGGGACAGGGACCTACGAGCAGTACTTC.

The V call is TRBV19, the J call TRBJ2-5; 7 bases align to TRBD2. Looked up from germline, CDR1 is LNHDA and CDR2 is SQIVND (reference sequence). This CDR3 is 13 amino acids long. Unmatched junction bases numbered 6, after V lost 7 bases and J lost 4 bases. Written as DNA, the CDR3 is TGTGCCAGTACCCGACTAGCAGGAGAGACCCAGTACTTC. It codes for CASTRLAGETQYF.

This chain links TRBV27 with TRBJ1-5; D may be TRBD1 (5 bases). The length of the CDR3 is 16 residues. Trimming shortened V by 2 bases and J by 7 bases, and 18 bases separated the two germline ends. Looked up from germline, CDR1 is MNHEY and CDR2 is SMNVEV (reference sequence). Here the CDR3 reads CASSLRRQQEGQPQHF. The DNA for the CDR3 is TGTGCCAGCAGTTTAAGGAGACAGCAGGAGGGGCAGCCCCAGCATTTT.

This clone was seen once. This rearrangement joins TRBV3-1 (or the pseudogene TRBV3-2) to TRBJ1-2; D uncertain. CDR3 length: 15 amino acids. Germline CDR1 LGHDT, CDR2 YNNKEL (reference sequence). V was cut by 0 bases and J by 1 base, with 9 bases left in between. The CDR3 DNA reads TGTGCCAGCAGCCAAGACTTAGGAAATAACTATGGCTACACCTTC. Protein sequence: CASSQDLGNNYGYTF.

V gene TRBV27 combines with J gene TRBJ1-2; a possible D gene is TRBD1 (5 bases). Germline CDR1 reads MNHEY; CDR2 reads SMNVEV (reference sequence). CDR3 length: 14 residues. V lost 3 bases and J lost 4, with 12 bases in between. The CDR3 DNA is TGTGCCAGCAGTTTGACGACAGCCACCTATGGCTACACCTTC. Its translation is CASSLTTATYGYTF.

This clone was found once. The rearrangement joins TRBV7-9 to TRBJ2-3; 11 bases align to TRBD2. This CDR3 has 16 residues. V was pared by 3 bases and J by 0 bases, with 2 bases of the junction left unmatched. The germline gives CDR1 SEHNR, CDR2 FQNEAQ (reference sequence). CDR3 loop: CASSLTSGVSTDTQYF. CDR3 coding DNA: TGTGCCAGCAGCTTGACTAGCGGGGTAAGCACAGATACGCAGTATTTT.

The table lists this clone with a count of one. V and J are TRBV6-5 and TRBJ1-1; D is possibly TRBD1 (5 bases). V was clipped by 0 bases and J by 1 base, with 12 bases between them. The CDR3 extends over 16 amino acids. Germline assignment: CDR1 MNHEY and CDR2 SVGAGI. CDR3 coding DNA: TGTGCCAGCAGTTACTCCACGCTGGGGGAGAACACTGAAGCTTTCTTT. This encodes CASSYSTLGENTEAFF.